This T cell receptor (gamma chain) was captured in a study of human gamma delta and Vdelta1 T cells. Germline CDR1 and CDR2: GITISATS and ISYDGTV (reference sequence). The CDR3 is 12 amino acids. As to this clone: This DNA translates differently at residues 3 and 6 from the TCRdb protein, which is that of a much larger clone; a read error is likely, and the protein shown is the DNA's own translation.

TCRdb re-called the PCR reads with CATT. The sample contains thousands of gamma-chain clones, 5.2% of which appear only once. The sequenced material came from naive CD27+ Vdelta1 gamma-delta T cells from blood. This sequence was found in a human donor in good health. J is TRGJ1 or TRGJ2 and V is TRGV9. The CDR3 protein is CASWEGYYKKLF. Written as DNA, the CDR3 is TGTGCCTCGTGGGAGGGATATTATAAGAAACTCTTT.